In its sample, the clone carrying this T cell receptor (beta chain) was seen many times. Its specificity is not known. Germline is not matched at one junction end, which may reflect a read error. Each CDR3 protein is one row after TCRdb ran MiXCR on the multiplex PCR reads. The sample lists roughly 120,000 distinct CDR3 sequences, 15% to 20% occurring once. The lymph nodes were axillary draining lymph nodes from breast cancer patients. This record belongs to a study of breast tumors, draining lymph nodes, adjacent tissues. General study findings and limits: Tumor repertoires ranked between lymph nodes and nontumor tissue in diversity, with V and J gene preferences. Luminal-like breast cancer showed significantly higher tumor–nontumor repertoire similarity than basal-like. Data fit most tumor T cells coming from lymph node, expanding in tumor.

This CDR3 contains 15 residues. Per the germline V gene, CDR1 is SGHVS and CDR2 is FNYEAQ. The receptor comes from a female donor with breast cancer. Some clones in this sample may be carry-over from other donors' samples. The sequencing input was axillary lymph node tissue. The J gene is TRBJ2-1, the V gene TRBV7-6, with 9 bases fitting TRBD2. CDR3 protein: CASRFLASGEDEQFF. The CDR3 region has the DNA TGTGCCAGCCGCTTCTTGGCTAGCGGGGAGGATGAGCAGTTCTTC.